The 17 T cell receptor beta chains presented below share a single source sample, sequenced in a study of T cell clonotyping in hematopoietic cell transplantation. Generated by immunoSEQ multiplex PCR, the TCRdb table keeps only in-frame clones and is missing some. The sample includes over 35,000 clones, 80% to 90% of them seen just once. The sample comprised peripheral blood mononuclear cells. The source of these receptors is a middle-aged woman in good health. Some clones in this sample may be carry-over from other donors' samples.

V gene TRBV5-6 combines with J gene TRBJ1-5; 9 positions match TRBD1. The trim removed 4 bases at V and 2 bases at J, leaving 4 bases unmatched. The CDR3 has 15 residues. Germline V lookup: CDR1 SGHDT, CDR2 YYEEEE. The CDR3 protein is CASSRGQGRNQPQHF. Here the CDR3 DNA reads TGTGCCAGCAGCCGGGGACAGGGTCGCAATCAGCCCCAGCATTTT.

This rearrangement joins TRBV11-3 to TRBJ1-1; D ambiguous. Deletions cut 3 bases from V and 5 bases from J, with 10 bases between. Germline loops: CDR1 SGHNT, CDR2 YENEEA. The CDR3 is 13 residues long. CDR3 sequence: CASSLHSLTEAFF. The CDR3 bases are TGTGCCAGCAGCTTGCACAGTTTGACTGAAGCTTTCTTT.

This clone was seen once. The rearrangement uses TRBV19 and TRBJ2-1; 10 nucleotides match TRBD2. The V segment lost 3 bases and the J segment 7 bases; nucleotides outside the gene matches: 9. The CDR3 covers 16 residues. The germline V gene encodes CDR1 LNHDA and CDR2 SQIVND (reference sequence). CDR3 sequence: CASSILTSGIFNEQFF. CDR3 in DNA: TGTGCCAGTAGTATCCTCACTAGCGGGATCTTTAATGAGCAGTTCTTC. The complete variable domain, with remaining parts taken from reference TRBV19 and TRBJ2-1, reads DGGITQSPKYLFRKEGQNVTLSCEQNLNHDAMYWYRQDPGQGLRLIYYSQIVNDFQKGDIAEGYSVSREKKESFPLTVTSAQKNPTAFYLCASSILTSGIFNEQFFGPGTRLTVL.

This clone was recorded only once. The chain combines TRBV29-1 with TRBJ1-1; 8 positions match TRBD1. V dropped 6 bases and J dropped 6; count of bases not matched to a gene: 6. The CDR3 runs to 12 residues. Looked up from germline, CDR1 is SQVTM and CDR2 is ANQGSEA. Written as DNA, the CDR3 is TGCAGCGTACGGACAGGGAAAGCTGAAGCTTTCTTT. Protein sequence: CSVRTGKAEAFF.

The chain combines TRBV27 with TRBJ2-5, with TRBD2 matching over 7 bases. Germline CDR1 MNHEY, CDR2 SMNVEV (reference sequence). This CDR3 is built from 13 residues. Unmatched junction bases numbered 5, after V lost 6 bases and J lost 4 bases. In DNA form, the CDR3 reads TGTGCCAGCAGCTGGGGGGGACGAGAGACCCAGTACTTC. Protein: CASSWGGRETQYF.

The V and J genes are TRBV5-1 and TRBJ2-3; tentative D call: TRBD2 (6 bases). V lost 4 bases and J lost 2, with 11 bases in between. This CDR3 is built from 14 residues. Germline V CDR1 and CDR2: SGHRS, YFSETQ. The CDR3 bases are TGCGCCAGCAGCGGCGGGACCGTCACAGATACGCAGTATTTT. Residues: CASSGGTVTDTQYF.

This clone has only one observation. V gene TRBV5-1 combines with J gene TRBJ1-5; D is perhaps TRBD1 (5 bases). Germline V gives CDR1 SGHRS, CDR2 YFSETQ. The germline V and J ends were trimmed by 0 bases and 0 bases, with 7 bases remaining between them. CDR3 size: 15 residues. As DNA, the CDR3 is TGCGCCAGCAGCTTGGTAGGGGATAGCAATCAGCCCCAGCATTTT. It codes for CASSLVGDSNQPQHF.

V usage is TRBV6-5 and J usage is TRBJ1-2; D is ambiguous. V was clipped by 2 bases and J by 2 bases, with 9 bases between them. The CDR3 totals 14 residues. Germline V gene lookup returns CDR1 MNHEY and CDR2 SVGAGI. The CDR3 nucleotides are TGTGCCAGCAGTTACCATCTCACCAACTATGGCTACACCTTC. Translating gives CASSYHLTNYGYTF.

The chain has TRBV30 and TRBJ2-1, with 8 bases that match TRBD2. After removal of 3 bases from V and 12 bases from J, the junction contained 13 bases not matched to a gene. Germline V gene sequence: CDR1 GTSNPN, CDR2 SVGIG (reference sequence). This CDR3 is built from 14 residues. The CDR3 region is CAWSRSGTSLWQFF. As DNA, the CDR3 is TGTGCCTGGAGCCGCTCCGGGACTAGTTTGTGGCAGTTCTTC.

The chain carries TRBV19 and TRBJ2-2; D unresolved. The CDR3 sequence is 14 residues long. The germline V gene has CDR1 LNHDA and CDR2 SQIVND (reference sequence). The V end was cut by 7 bases, the J end by 2 bases, with 11 bases between. The CDR3 is CASKAFRNTGELFF. CDR3 nucleotides: TGTGCCAGTAAAGCGTTCCGCAACACCGGGGAGCTGTTTTTT.

This chain uses TRBV7-9 with TRBJ1-2; D gene uncertain. V lost 1 base and J lost 7, with 16 bases in between. The germline V gene has CDR1 SEHNR and CDR2 FQNEAQ (reference sequence). CDR3 length equals 15 residues. Here the CDR3 DNA reads TGTGCCAGCAGCTTAGACACTCGCGAGGCAAGTGGCTACACCTTC. Its translation is CASSLDTREASGYTF.

The V and J genes are TRBV19 and TRBJ2-2, with D perhaps TRBD1 (5 bases). CDR3 length: 15 residues. V lost 6 bases, J lost 2 bases, and 13 bases lay in between. Germline V lookup: CDR1 LNHDA, CDR2 SQIVND (reference sequence). This chain's CDR3 is CASSPTESNTGELFF. CDR3 sequence (DNA): TGTGCCAGTAGCCCGACAGAGAGTAACACCGGGGAGCTGTTTTTT.

V and J are TRBV28 and TRBJ2-7; D gene ambiguous. The CDR3 is 13 amino acids. Trimming removed 5 bases at V and 0 bases at J, with 8 bases between. Germline values: CDR1 MDHEN, CDR2 SYDVKM. CDR3 sequence reads: CASSSTDSYEQYF. The DNA of the CDR3 is TGTGCCAGCAGTAGTACAGACTCCTACGAGCAGTACTTC.

The chain joins TRBV7-2 to TRBJ2-7; no clear D. V lost 4 bases to trimming and J lost 3 bases, with 13 bases between them. Germline V gene sequence: CDR1 SGHTA, CDR2 FQGNSA. This CDR3 has 14 residues. CDR3 in amino acids: CASSSPVGGYEQYF. The DNA of the CDR3 is TGTGCCAGCAGCTCGCCCGTCGGCGGCTACGAGCAGTACTTC.

V and J are TRBV9 and TRBJ2-5, with 11 bases aligning to TRBD2. Germline CDR1 and CDR2: SGDLS and YYNGEE. This CDR3 is built from 14 residues. The J segment lost 5 bases and the V segment lost 4 bases, leaving 4 bases of the junction unmatched. The DNA of the CDR3 is TGTGCCAGCAGCCCGACTAGCGGGACGGAGACCCAGTACTTC. Residues: CASSPTSGTETQYF.

V and J are TRBV21-1 and TRBJ1-5; the table assigns TRBD1, which was not confirmed against the DNA. TRBV21-1 is reported as a pseudogene. This CDR3 is built from 17 residues. In nucleotides, the CDR3 is TGTGCCAGCAGCGGAGAACTGCCGGGGACAGGGGTTCAGCCCCAGCATTTT. Its translation is CASSGELPGTGVQPQHF.

The chain uses TRBV14 and TRBJ1-5; D is ambiguous. Germline CDR1 SGHDN, CDR2 FVKESK. The CDR3 is made up of 13 amino acids. V lost 0 bases to trimming and J lost 7 bases, with 7 bases between them. The CDR3, as DNA: TGTGCCAGCAGCCAAGAGGCATGGCAGCCCCAGCATTTT. Translating gives CASSQEAWQPQHF.